This passage covers 29 T cell receptor beta chains from one sample sequenced in a study of post-analysis software for immune sequencing data. Their recognized antigens are unknown. Study-wide points: Roughly 5 TRBV segments occurring more often in patients than controls included TRBV5-6, TRBV5-1 and TRBV20-1.

Carried by the TCR beta cDNA libraries were unique molecular identifiers. TCRdb used MiXCR to reprocess the PCR reads, holding one entry per CDR3 protein. The table records about half a million distinct CDR3 sequences, roughly 34% of them present only once. The sequenced sample consisted of blood. The receptor source for this set is a girl between 2 and 17 years old with multiple sclerosis.

The chain uses TRBV29-1 and TRBJ1-4, with a weak D call TRBD1 (6 bases). Germline loops: CDR1 SQVTM, CDR2 ANQGSEA. This CDR3 comprises 12 residues. V was trimmed by 6 bases and J by 6 bases, leaving 11 bases between them. In DNA form, the CDR3 reads TGCAGCGTGGGACACCCTGATGAAAAACTGTTTTTT. Translated: CSVGHPDEKLFF.

V gene TRBV7-9 combines with J gene TRBJ1-1, with 7 bases fitting TRBD1. Per the germline V gene, CDR1 is SEHNR and CDR2 is FQNEAQ (reference sequence). V lost 1 base to trimming and J lost 5 bases; unmatched junction nucleotides: 7. This CDR3 has 15 residues. CDR3 in amino acids: CASSLVARGVTEAFF. CDR3 coding DNA: TGTGCCAGCAGCTTAGTCGCCAGGGGGGTTACTGAAGCTTTCTTT.

This clonotype was seen many times. The chain links TRBV15 to TRBJ2-7; D is uncertain. The CDR3 spans 13 residues. The germline V gene has CDR1 LNHNV and CDR2 YYDKDF (reference sequence). V was cut by 0 bases and J by 9 bases, with 12 bases left in between. DNA of the CDR3: TGTGCCACCAGCAGAGATCAACCCCTCGGGCAGTACTTC. This gives the protein CATSRDQPLGQYF.

This clonotype was recorded a few times. The gene calls are TRBV12-3 or TRBV12-4 and TRBJ2-7; 8 nucleotides agree with TRBD1. J gave up 6 bases and V 3 bases, and 10 bases lay outside the gene matches. There are 15 residues in the CDR3. The CDR3 nucleotides are TGTGCCAGCAGTTTGAACGCAGGGGGCTTGAGCGAGCAGTACTTC. This sequence encodes CASSLNAGGLSEQYF.

The chain combines TRBV27 with TRBJ2-6; D is possibly TRBD1 (5 bases). Trimming removed 6 bases from V and 1 base from J, with 10 bases in between. Germline CDR1 and CDR2: MNHEY and SMNVEV (reference sequence). This CDR3 spans 15 amino acids. The DNA of the CDR3 is TGTGCCAGCAGCCCGACAGCGTCTGGGGCCAACGTCCTGACTTTC. Its translation is CASSPTASGANVLTF.

CDR3 nucleotide sequence: TGTGCCACCAGTACGGCCGGCAACCAAGAGACCCAGTACTTC. This codes for CATSTAGNQETQYF. The J gene is TRBJ2-5, the V gene TRBV24-1; D remains ambiguous. Germline V gives CDR1 KGHDR, CDR2 SFDVKD. The CDR3 is 14 amino acids. V lost 6 bases, J lost 0 bases, and 10 bases lay in between.

This chain links TRBV20-1 with TRBJ2-7, with 7 positions matching TRBD1. The J call may be incorrect, as the DNA end agrees better with TRBJ2-5. Germline assignment: CDR1 DFQATT and CDR2 SNEGSKA (reference sequence). The CDR3 totals 15 residues. As DNA, the CDR3 is TGCAGTGCTAGAGATTCCGGGACAGATATAGAGACCCAGTACTTC. This gives the protein CSARDSGTDIETQYF.

The rearrangement links TRBV6-5 to TRBJ2-7, with D possibly being TRBD2 (7 bases). Trimming took off 6 bases at V and 4 bases at J, with 16 bases between the two ends. Germline CDR1 MNHEY, CDR2 SVGAGI. This CDR3 is 14 amino acids long. CDR3 DNA: TGTGCCAGCAGCCCCTTTGGGGGGGCTTACGAGCAGTACTTC. This sequence encodes CASSPFGGAYEQYF.

This rearrangement joins TRBV5-5 to TRBJ2-5; D remains unclear. Per germline, CDR1 SGHKS and CDR2 YYEKEE (reference sequence). The CDR3 runs to 16 residues. V dropped 0 bases and J dropped 11 bases, with 23 bases sitting between them. CDR3 nucleotides: TGTGCCAGCAGCTTGGATCACGGTTTATCCTACAATGAGCAGTACTTC. Translating gives CASSLDHGLSYNEQYF.

This chain uses TRBV7-9 with TRBJ1-4; no clear D gene. Germline V lookup: CDR1 SEHNR, CDR2 FQNEAQ (reference sequence). The CDR3 length is 12 residues. V was trimmed by 5 bases and J by 7 bases, leaving 8 bases between them. Here the CDR3 reads CASSRVFEKLFF. DNA for the CDR3: TGTGCCAGCAGCAGAGTCTTTGAAAAACTGTTTTTT.

In this sample, this clonotype turned up many times. V usage is TRBV20-1 and J usage is TRBJ2-3; TRBD1 matches 12 bases. The CDR3 consists of 15 residues. Germline lookup yields CDR1 DFQATT and CDR2 SNEGSKA (reference sequence). V dropped 3 bases and J dropped 0; count of bases not matched to a gene: 1. CDR3 DNA sequence: TGCAGTGCTAGGGGACAGGGGGCGAGCACAGATACGCAGTATTTT. Protein sequence: CSARGQGASTDTQYF.

This clonotype was counted a single time. The chain carries TRBV20-1 and TRBJ2-7; 9 bases line up with TRBD2. The trim removed 0 bases at V and 7 bases at J, leaving 7 bases unmatched. This CDR3 is built from 14 residues. Germline V gives CDR1 DFQATT, CDR2 SNEGSKA (reference sequence). Here the CDR3 reads CSARDQRGALEQYF. CDR3 bases: TGCAGTGCTAGAGATCAGCGGGGGGCGTTGGAGCAGTACTTC.

The chain uses TRBV5-1 and TRBJ2-3, with D perhaps TRBD2 (7 bases). The V and J ends lost 0 bases and 5 bases respectively, with 16 bases between them. The CDR3 loop spans 16 amino acids. From germline, CDR1 is SGHRS and CDR2 YFSETQ. The CDR3 bases are TGCGCCAGCAGCTTGGGCCCGGGGGGCGCAGGAGATACGCAGTATTTT. This gives the protein CASSLGPGGAGDTQYF.

This chain links TRBV18 with TRBJ2-5, with D uncertain. The J call may be faulty, since TRBJ2-7 better matches the DNA end. CDR1 is KGHSH, CDR2 LQKENI, per germline. CDR3 size: 16 residues. The CDR3 DNA is TGTGCCAGCTCACCACCAGGGCAGCCGTTCGGGTACGAGCAGTACTTC. This codes for CASSPPGQPFGYEQYF.

The rearrangement uses TRBV27 and TRBJ2-1; 10 bases match TRBD2. J was trimmed by 6 bases and V by 6 bases; bases with no gene match: 8. Germline-derived CDR1 and CDR2 are MNHEY and SMNVEV (reference sequence). CDR3 size: 15 residues. CDR3 nucleotide sequence: TGTGCCAGCAGCCAGCGGGGGGGCCTTTCCAATGAGCAGTTCTTC. As protein: CASSQRGGLSNEQFF.

This clonotype was found a few times. V and J are TRBV24-1 and TRBJ1-2; perhaps TRBD1 as D (5 bases). Looked up from germline, CDR1 is KGHDR and CDR2 is SFDVKD. Deletions cut 3 bases from V and 5 bases from J, with 15 bases between. CDR3 length: 15 amino acids. CDR3 protein: CATSDAQVTSYGYTF. CDR3 nucleotides: TGTGCCACCAGTGATGCACAGGTGACCTCTTATGGCTACACCTTC.

This clonotype was observed at least ten times. The V call is TRBV3-1, the J call TRBJ2-5; 14 bases line up with TRBD2. With V trimmed by 3 bases and J by 6 bases, 15 bases remained unmatched. Germline CDR1 is LGHDT and CDR2 is YNNKEL (reference sequence). This CDR3 spans 19 amino acids. CDR3 DNA sequence: TGTGCCAGCAGCCACCCCGTGGGACTAGCGGGGGACCTGATAAAGACCCAGTACTTC. Translating it yields CASSHPVGLAGDLIKTQYF.

The rearrangement links TRBV5-6 to TRBJ2-1; 9 bases align to TRBD1. Germline CDR1 is SGHDT and CDR2 is YYEEEE. This CDR3 contains 17 residues. Trimming at V came to 4 bases and at J to 1 base, leaving 9 bases not matched to a gene. The CDR3 is CASSPGQGSYSYNEQFF. The CDR3 nucleotides are TGTGCCAGCAGCCCAGGACAGGGGTCCTATTCCTACAATGAGCAGTTCTTC.

V is TRBV6-5 and J is TRBJ1-5; D uncertain. Trimming removed 4 bases from V and 0 bases from J, with 10 bases in between. CDR1 is MNHEY and CDR2 is SVGAGI in the germline V gene. This CDR3 is built from 15 residues. This CDR3 is CASSSGYYSNQPQHF. The CDR3 nucleotides read TGTGCCAGCAGTTCGGGATACTATAGCAATCAGCCCCAGCATTTT.

Only a few counts were recorded for this clonotype. V gene TRBV6-5 combines with J gene TRBJ1-1, with 8 bases identical to TRBD1. V lost 7 bases and J lost 0; bases outside the gene matches: 4. The CDR3 consists of 14 residues. Germline CDR1 is MNHEY and CDR2 is SVGAGI. CDR3 residues: CASKRTGMNTEAFF. CDR3 bases: TGTGCCAGCAAGCGGACAGGGATGAACACTGAAGCTTTCTTT.

This clonotype was detected ten times or more. The J gene is TRBJ2-4, the V gene TRBV10-3, with TRBD1 as a possible D gene (5 bases). Germline CDR1 is ENHRY and CDR2 is SYGVKD. Trimming cost V 1 base and J 8 bases, with 12 bases left between them. This CDR3 region has 14 residues. The CDR3: CAISEFRAADIQYF. The CDR3 DNA follows: TGTGCCATCAGTGAGTTCAGGGCAGCAGACATTCAGTACTTC.

The table lists this clonotype with a few counts. The V and J genes are TRBV27 and TRBJ2-3; unclear D gene. The CDR3 is made up of 14 amino acids. The ends were cut back, 3 bases at V and 0 bases at J, with 7 bases in the middle. In germline, CDR1 is MNHEY, CDR2 SMNVEV (reference sequence). In DNA form, the CDR3 reads TGTGCCAGCAGTTTGAGTGCTAGCACAGATACGCAGTATTTT. This encodes CASSLSASTDTQYF.

This rearrangement joins TRBV15 to TRBJ2-1; weak D call: TRBD2 (6 bases). Germline V lookup: CDR1 LNHNV, CDR2 YYDKDF (reference sequence). CDR3 size: 13 residues. Trimming removed 1 base at V and 13 bases at J, with 14 bases between. The chain's CDR3 is CATSRGGEFTQFF. The CDR3 DNA sequence: TGTGCCACCAGCAGAGGGGGGGAATTCACACAGTTCTTC.

This clonotype was recorded at least ten times. This chain connects TRBV11-2 to TRBJ2-3; D possibly corresponds to TRBD2 (6 bases). In germline, CDR1 is SGHAT, CDR2 FQNNGV. This CDR3 contains 15 residues. V dropped 1 base and J dropped 0 bases, with 8 bases sitting between them. CDR3 bases: TGTGCCAGCAGCTTAGGACGGGGGAGCACAGATACGCAGTATTTT. The encoded protein is CASSLGRGSTDTQYF.

This clonotype was recorded a few times. The chain is built from TRBV3-1 and TRBJ1-6; perhaps TRBD1 as D (6 bases). CDR1 is LGHDT and CDR2 is YNNKEL in the germline V gene (reference sequence). The V end was cut by 6 bases, the J end by 9 bases, with 18 bases between. The CDR3 is made up of 15 amino acids. The CDR3 here is CASSPRDMRSSPLHF. The CDR3, as DNA: TGTGCCAGCAGTCCCCGGGACATGAGAAGTTCACCCCTCCACTTT. The whole variable domain, remainder taken from reference TRBV3-1 and TRBJ1-6, is DTAVSQTPKYLVTQMGNDKSIKCEQNLGHDTMYWYKQDSKKFLKIMFSYNNKELIINETVPNRFSPKSPDKAHLNLHINSLELGDSAVYFCASSPRDMRSSPLHFGNGTRLTVT.

CDR3 sequence (DNA): TGTGCCAGCAGCTTATGGGGGGGAATAGACTATGGCTACACCTTC. Translation gives CASSLWGGIDYGYTF. J is TRBJ1-2 and V is TRBV11-2; maybe TRBD1 (5 bases). The V end lost 2 bases, the J end lost 3 bases, and 13 bases lay between the germline ends. Germline V gene lookup returns CDR1 SGHAT and CDR2 FQNNGV. CDR3 length: 15 amino acids.

To note about this clonotype: The junction departs from germline at one end; a sequencing error may be responsible. This rearrangement joins TRBV7-8 to TRBJ2-1; D possibly uses TRBD1 or TRBD2 (5 bases each). The CDR3 totals 15 residues. Per the germline V gene, CDR1 is SGHVS and CDR2 is FQNEAQ. CDR3 coding DNA: TGCGCCAGCAGCTCCGTCTTGGGTGGGACGGATGAGCAGTTCTTC. Encoded protein: CASSSVLGGTDEQFF.

The chain has TRBV29-1 and TRBJ2-3; D unresolved. The length of the CDR3 is 13 residues. The V and J ends lost 1 base and 4 bases respectively, with 9 bases between them. Germline V gene data show CDR1 as SQVTM and CDR2 as ANQGSEA. The CDR3 sequence is CSVEGVAPDTQYF. CDR3 coding DNA: TGCAGCGTTGAAGGGGTAGCCCCAGATACGCAGTATTTT.

This clonotype has more than one count but fewer than ten. This rearrangement joins TRBV5-8 to TRBJ2-5; 8 bases align to TRBD2. This CDR3 is built from 16 residues. The trim removed 1 base at V and 4 bases at J, leaving 9 bases unmatched. Germline CDR1 is SGHTS and CDR2 is YDEGEE. CDR3 sequence: CASSLRSGGWPETQYF. DNA of the CDR3: TGTGCCAGCAGCTTGCGGAGCGGGGGCTGGCCAGAGACCCAGTACTTC.